The 6 T cell receptor beta chains below were found in one sample sequenced in a study of CD4 T cells in relation to SARS-CoV-2 and coronaviruses. CD4+ T cells from unexposed donors were obtained before the COVID-19 pandemic (2011-2018). Some clones are missing from TCRdb's copy, which holds only in-frame ones; the method was immunoSEQ multiplex PCR. The table records about 65,000 clones, approximately 87% of them present only once. The sequenced material came from memory CD4+ T cells from PBMCs. These receptors originate from a human donor in good health.

V is TRBV19 and J is TRBJ1-2, with D perhaps TRBD1 (5 bases). The V end lost 5 bases, the J end lost 4 bases, and 11 bases lay between the germline ends. This CDR3 contains 13 residues. CDR1 and CDR2 (germline): LNHDA, SQIVND (reference sequence). The CDR3 bases are TGTGCCAGTAGTTGGCAGGGCATCTATGGCTACACCTTC. It encodes CASSWQGIYGYTF.

Concerning this clone: The same CDR3 can be traced to other DNA sequences in this sample. The rearrangement links TRBV18 to TRBJ2-5; 10 nucleotides align to TRBD2. Germline V gene data show CDR1 as KGHSH and CDR2 as LQKENI. This CDR3 spans 14 amino acids. Trimming removed 6 bases from V and 2 bases from J; junction bases left unmatched: 3. CDR3 region: CASSPTSGQETQYF. The CDR3 DNA reads TGTGCCAGCTCGCCGACTAGCGGGCAAGAGACCCAGTACTTC. Variable domain in full (rest from reference TRBV18 and TRBJ2-5): NAGVMQNPRHLVRRRGQEARLRCSPMKGHSHVYWYRQLPEEGLKFMVYLQKENIIDESGMPKERFSAEFPKEGPSILRIQQVVRGDSAAYFCASSPTSGQETQYFGPGTRLLVL.

The gene calls are TRBV5-1 and TRBJ1-2, with 7 positions matching TRBD1. Germline CDR1 reads SGHRS; CDR2 reads YFSETQ. This CDR3 is 17 amino acids long. With V trimmed by 4 bases and J by 1 base, 13 bases remained unmatched. The CDR3 region is CASSEGPTGYSNYGYTF. The DNA of the CDR3 is TGCGCCAGCAGCGAGGGCCCGACAGGGTATAGTAACTATGGCTACACCTTC.

The CDR3 sequence is CATSEGVYGYTF. CDR3 DNA sequence: TGTGCCACCAGTGAAGGCGTCTATGGCTACACCTTC. This rearrangement joins TRBV24-1 to TRBJ1-2; the D is unclear. V lost 4 bases, J lost 4 bases, and 6 bases lay in between. The CDR3 sequence is 12 residues long. Germline values: CDR1 KGHDR, CDR2 SFDVKD.

V is TRBV10-3 and J is TRBJ1-1; D is perhaps TRBD1 (5 bases). The CDR3 has 17 amino acids. CDR1 and CDR2 from the germline V gene are ENHRY and SYGVKD. The ends were cut back, 1 base at V and 6 bases at J, with 21 bases in the middle. CDR3 in amino acids: CAISEYLPGQGVSEAFF. CDR3 bases: TGTGCCATCAGTGAGTACTTACCGGGTCAGGGCGTCTCTGAAGCTTTCTTT.

The chain couples TRBV18 to TRBJ1-2, with D perhaps matching TRBD1 (5 bases). From germline, CDR1 is KGHSH and CDR2 LQKENI. The CDR3 loop spans 16 amino acids. V gave up 2 bases and J gave up 4 bases, with 17 bases separating them. This chain's CDR3 is CASSPGYRDSFYGYTF. The CDR3 bases are TGTGCCAGCTCACCAGGTTATAGAGACAGTTTCTATGGCTACACCTTC.